One T cell receptor (beta chain) is described in this entry. Its antigen is unknown. From the RT-PCR reads, TCRdb called clonotypes with MiXCR, one entry per CDR3 protein. The table has hundreds of thousands of distinct CDR3 sequences, approximately 9.9% seen once; the top ten hold 10% to 15%. These data originate in a study of response to subunit inactivated influenza vaccine. Study-level points and caveats: The authors offered the suggestion that each seasonal influenza vaccination recruits few new T cells.

The specimen was PBMCs from blood, collected 45 days after vaccination. This receptor was identified in a man aged 50 to 60 who received an inactivated influenza vaccine.

In DNA form, the CDR3 reads TGTGCCAGCAGCTTAAGTGGGCGGGTATCCAATGAGCAGTTCTTC. It is translated as CASSLSGRVSNEQFF. V gene TRBV7-2 combines with J gene TRBJ2-1, with a possible D match to TRBD2 (5 bases). The length of the CDR3 is 15 residues. The V gene lost 2 bases and the J gene lost 6 bases, with 14 bases spanning the gap. Germline values: CDR1 SGHTA, CDR2 FQGNSA.